This is a list of T cell receptor beta chains from one sample in a study of lymphopenia after photon versus proton radiotherapy. Measured with immunoSEQ multiplex PCR; TCRdb has only the in-frame clones, and not every one. The sample has 70,000 to 95,000 clones, 83% seen once. The sample consisted of peripheral blood, taken from a patient treated with proton-based radiotherapy. These receptor sequences come from a man between 60 and 75 years old with pancreatic cancer. CDR3s include the opening cysteine and the closing phenylalanine or tryptophan. Fields, in order: D gene, clone size, V gene, J gene, CDR3 DNA, CDR3 protein. D genes are given only for firm matches. Size is stated for part of the rows, as once, few or many counts, or as a class when the clone is expanded.

.	.	TRBV7-2	TRBJ2-5	TGTGCCAGCAGCCCCACCTTATTTTCTGGGGACTCCCAAGAGACCCAGTACTTC	CASSPTLFSGDSQETQYF
.	.	TRBV5-4	TRBJ2-1	TGTGCCAGCAGCTTTCTAGGTCTGAGGGGCAATGAGCAGTTCTTC	CASSFLGLRGNEQFF
TRBD2	.	TRBV7-2	TRBJ2-7	TGTGCCAGCAGCTTAGTAGGACTAGCGGGAGGGGAGCAGTACTTC	CASSLVGLAGGEQYF
TRBD1	.	TRBV11-3	TRBJ2-6	TGTGCCAGCAGCTCGGACAGGGGTTGGACTGGGGCCAACGTCCTGACTTTC	CASSSDRGWTGANVLTF
.	.	TRBV15	TRBJ1-1	TGTGCCACCAGCATCCGAACACAGAACACTGAAGCTTTCTTT	CATSIRTQNTEAFF
TRBD1	.	TRBV5-6	TRBJ1-3	TGTGCCAGCAGCTTGTTCGACAGGGTGAGGAACACCATATATTTT	CASSLFDRVRNTIYF
.	once	TRBV14	TRBJ2-5	TGTGCCAGCAGCCAGTGGGACTGGGAGCAGTACTTC	CASSQWDWEQYF
TRBD1	few	TRBV9	TRBJ2-1	TGTGCCAGCAGCGTAGATTACGGCAGGGGGAATGAGCAGTTCTTC	CASSVDYGRGNEQFF
.	.	TRBV11-2	TRBJ2-7	TGTGCCAGCAGCTTAGAAAGGGGGGGCCCCTACGAGCAGTACTTC	CASSLERGGPYEQYF
TRBD2	.	TRBV23-1	TRBJ2-7	TGCGCCAGCAGTCATCCGGGGGGAGCAGACGAGCAGTACTTC	CASSHPGGADEQYF
.	.	TRBV6-1	TRBJ2-7	TGTGCCGCCCTGAGTAGAAACTACGAGCAGTACTTC	CAALSRNYEQYF
.	few	TRBV11-1	TRBJ2-3	TGTGCCAGCAGCCCCCCAGGAGATACGCAGTATTTT	CASSPPGDTQYF
.	.	TRBV18	TRBJ1-1	TGTGCCAGCTCACCACTTGAGGCCGGGGGCACTGAAGCTTTCTTT	CASSPLEAGGTEAFF
TRBD1	.	TRBV5-1	TRBJ2-3	TGCGCCAGCGGCGAACAGGGGACGCAAAATACGCAGTATTTT	CASGEQGTQNTQYF
.	.	TRBV27	TRBJ2-3	TGTGCCAGCAGTTCATGGGGGGCCACAGATACGCAGTATTTT	CASSSWGATDTQYF
TRBD1	.	TRBV15	TRBJ1-6	TGTGCCACCAGCAGAGTGGGGACCTCAGGGGGCGTTAATTCACCCCTCCACTTT	CATSRVGTSGGVNSPLHF
.	once	TRBV6-1	TRBJ1-4	TGTGCCAGCAGACTACGGGGGCTGGGTGAAAAACTGTTTTTT	CASRLRGLGEKLFF
.	.	TRBV18	TRBJ1-4	TGTGCCAGCTCACGCGGGGTGGGCTCGCAGGCTGAAAAACTGTTTTTT	CASSRGVGSQAEKLFF
TRBD1	.	TRBV5-1	TRBJ1-6	TGCGCCAGCAGCCGCACAGGGGGGAATTCACCCCTCCACTTT	CASSRTGGNSPLHF
.	.	TRBV19	TRBJ2-3	TGTGCCAGTAGTAACGACAGACCACCCACAGATACGCAGTATTTT	CASSNDRPPTDTQYF
.	.	TRBV28	TRBJ2-1	TGTGCCAGCAGTGGCGTTGACACTGAGCAGTTCTTC	CASSGVDTEQFF
TRBD2	.	TRBV7-3	TRBJ2-7	TGTGCCAGCAGCCCCGGACTAGACTCCTACGAGCAGTACTTC	CASSPGLDSYEQYF
.	.	TRBV27	TRBJ2-7	TGTGCCAGCAGTGGGGGCGCCTACGAGCAGTACTTC	CASSGGAYEQYF
.	.	TRBV6-5	TRBJ1-3	TGTGCCAGCAAGCAGGGACTCTCTGGAAACACCATATATTTT	CASKQGLSGNTIYF